Below are 27 T cell receptor beta chains sequenced from a single sample in a study of monozygotic twins with inflammatory bowel disease. No DNA is given; TCRdb re-called the 5' RACE reads and lists each CDR3 protein once. This repertoire includes fewer than 450,000 distinct CDR3 sequences. Sample: blood. Source of these receptors: a human donor with ulcerative colitis or Crohn's disease, or a healthy co-twin of an affected twin (not recorded which).

This rearrangement joins TRBV18 to TRBJ1-3; absent DNA, TCRdb's TRBD1 call cannot be checked. The CDR3 runs 20 residues. CDR1 is KGHSH, CDR2 LQKENI, per germline. The CDR3 protein is CASSPPVGQRSSESGNTIYF.

The chain employs TRBV5-1 and TRBJ2-3; TCRdb selects TRBD1, and the lack of DNA leaves this call unchecked. The length of the CDR3 is 15 residues. Germline V gene sequence: CDR1 SGHRS, CDR2 YFSETQ. The CDR3: CASSLADSTTDTQYF.

J is TRBJ1-2 and V is TRBV6-1. This CDR3 contains 14 residues. The germline gives CDR1 MNHNS, CDR2 SASEGT. CDR3 in amino acids: CASSRASSSYGYTF.

This chain connects TRBV5-1 to TRBJ1-4; TCRdb lists TRBD1, though no DNA is available to test this call. Germline CDR1 is SGHRS and CDR2 is YFSETQ. This CDR3 spans 14 amino acids. The chain's CDR3 is CASSLGGTNEKLFF.

The chain links TRBV20-1 to TRBJ2-7; TCRdb lists TRBD2, though no DNA is available to test this call. Germline loops: CDR1 DFQATT, CDR2 SNEGSKA (reference sequence). The CDR3 sequence is 14 residues long. This CDR3 is CSASLIAGSHEQYF.

This chain connects TRBV29-1 to TRBJ2-1; as DNA is missing, the TRBD1 call by TCRdb cannot be tested. Per the germline V gene, CDR1 is SQVTM and CDR2 is ANQGSEA. The CDR3 is 11 residues long. The CDR3 sequence is CSVAQGNEQFF.

The chain uses TRBV7-9 and TRBJ2-7; TCRdb's D call, TRBD1, is unchecked because there is no DNA. CDR1 is SEHNR, CDR2 FQNEAQ, per germline (reference sequence). The CDR3 consists of 14 residues. CDR3 region: CASSLGGQIYEQYF.

The chain links TRBV5-1 to TRBJ2-7; TCRdb names TRBD1, which stays unverified in the absence of DNA. The CDR3 is 17 residues long. CDR1 is SGHRS and CDR2 is YFSETQ in the germline V gene. CDR3: CASSLGSAGGASYKQYF.

The rearrangement links TRBV5-6 to TRBJ2-3. Germline V gene lookup returns CDR1 SGHDT and CDR2 YYEEEE. The CDR3 consists of 16 residues. The CDR3 loop is CASSSKGFTSTDTQYF. The variable domain in full, completed from reference TRBV5-6 and TRBJ2-3, reads DAGVTQSPTHLIKTRGQQVTLRCSPKSGHDTVSWYQQALGQGPQFIFQYYEEEERQRGNFPDRFSGHQFPNYSSELNVNALLLGDSALYLCASSSKGFTSTDTQYFGPGTRLTVL.

The J gene is TRBJ2-7, the V gene TRBV7-9; the D call from TCRdb, TRBD2, cannot be confirmed without DNA. CDR3 size: 15 residues. Germline CDR1 and CDR2: SEHNR and FQNEAQ (reference sequence). CDR3 protein: CASSDRGTRVNEQYF.

This chain connects TRBV12-3 or TRBV12-4 to TRBJ2-7. This CDR3 spans 15 amino acids. CDR3 sequence reads: CASSLDRMIPQVQYF.

The chain carries TRBV3-1 and TRBJ2-7. CDR1 and CDR2 from the germline V gene are LGHDT and YNNKEL (reference sequence). The CDR3 extends over 11 amino acids. CDR3 region: CASSLHYEQYF.

J is TRBJ2-1 and V is TRBV11-2; TCRdb indicates TRBD2, and absent DNA this call remains unverified. CDR1 is SGHAT and CDR2 is FQNNGV in the germline V gene. The CDR3 contains 16 residues. The CDR3 spells CASSLYLGLAANEQFF.

The chain carries TRBV4-3 and TRBJ2-2; with no DNA, the TCRdb D assignment of TRBD1 cannot be verified. This CDR3 is 14 amino acids long. The germline V gene encodes CDR1 LGHNA and CDR2 YSLEER. This chain's CDR3 is CASSQIGHTGELFF.

The V call is TRBV5-5, the J call TRBJ2-7; checking the TCRdb D call of TRBD1 is not possible without DNA. The CDR3 is 16 residues long. The germline gives CDR1 SGHKS, CDR2 YYEKEE (reference sequence). CDR3 amino acids: CASSLRQGEFSYEQYF. The full variable domain, in which reference TRBV5-5 and TRBJ2-7 provide the parts outside the CDR3, is DAGVTQSPTHLIKTRGQQVTLRCSPISGHKSVSWYQQVLGQGPQFIFQYYEKEERGRGNFPDRFSARQFPNYSSELNVNALLLGDSALYLCASSLRQGEFSYEQYFGPGTRLTVT.

This chain uses TRBV20-1 with TRBJ1-6; TCRdb returns TRBD1, unconfirmable since there is no DNA. Germline values: CDR1 DFQATT, CDR2 SNEGSKA (reference sequence). The CDR3 is 15 amino acids. CDR3 residues: CSATGTGIQNSPLHF.

The V and J genes are TRBV7-7 and TRBJ1-4; TCRdb gives TRBD1 as the D gene, but with no DNA this cannot be confirmed. The CDR3 totals 15 residues. From germline, CDR1 is SSHAT and CDR2 FNYEAQ (reference sequence). The CDR3: CASSTGQGIGEKLFF.

The gene calls are TRBV19 and TRBJ1-2. Germline values: CDR1 LNHDA, CDR2 SQIVND (reference sequence). The CDR3 extends over 17 amino acids. This chain's CDR3 is CASSIVGARPTDYGYTF.

The gene calls are TRBV11-2 and TRBJ1-5; TCRdb outputs TRBD1, but without DNA this stays unchecked. The CDR3 covers 16 residues. The germline CDR1 and CDR2 sequences are SGHAT and FQNNGV. This CDR3 reads CASSPLGQGSNQPQHF.

The rearrangement joins TRBV7-2 to TRBJ2-2; checking the TCRdb D call of TRBD1 is not possible without DNA. CDR3 length equals 15 residues. The germline CDR1 and CDR2 sequences are SGHTA and FQGNSA. CDR3 in amino acids: CASSLGGTGAGELFF.

The V call is TRBV5-6, the J call TRBJ2-2; TCRdb names TRBD1, which stays unverified in the absence of DNA. Germline values: CDR1 SGHDT, CDR2 YYEEEE. This CDR3 comprises 14 residues. This CDR3 is CASSNIQGTGELFF.

The chain carries TRBV30 and TRBJ2-5. CDR3 size: 13 residues. The germline V gene has CDR1 GTSNPN and CDR2 SVGIG (reference sequence). The CDR3 loop reads CAWTEISRETQYF.

The rearrangement uses TRBV3-1 and TRBJ2-1. Germline assignment: CDR1 LGHDT and CDR2 YNNKEL (reference sequence). This CDR3 is built from 14 residues. The chain's CDR3 is CASSQEISYNEQFF.

This chain uses TRBV6-4 with TRBJ1-1. This CDR3 is 15 amino acids long. Germline lookup yields CDR1 MRHNA and CDR2 SNTAGT. The CDR3 sequence is CASSSFPAGQPEAFF.

This chain joins TRBV12-3 or TRBV12-4 and TRBJ2-3; the TRBD2 assignment by TCRdb is unverifiable without DNA. The length of the CDR3 is 16 residues. The CDR3 is CASSLGQREPTDTQYF.

The rearrangement uses TRBV6-2 or TRBV6-3 and TRBJ2-7; TCRdb indicates TRBD2, and absent DNA this call remains unverified. Per germline, CDR1 MNHEY and CDR2 SVGEGT. The CDR3 sequence is 14 residues long. The CDR3: CASSSGDGFYEQYF.

The chain recombines TRBV10-2 with TRBJ2-5. This CDR3 region has 14 residues. Per the germline V gene, CDR1 is WSHSY and CDR2 is SAAADI. The CDR3 protein is CASSGAWVQETQYF.